The 7 T cell receptor beta chains listed next were all sequenced from one sample in a study of OX40 agonist ivuxolimab in advanced cancers. Here immunoSEQ multiplex PCR was the method, and the copy in TCRdb shows in-frame clones only, minus some. There are some 16,000 clones in the sample; around 79% occur only once, and about an eighth lies in the top ten. Sequenced here: CD4+ or CD8+ T cells sorted from blood, sampled in a trial of the OX40 agonist ivuxolimab. These receptors were obtained from an adult with an advanced solid tumor such as melanoma, head and neck, liver or kidney cancer.

The count of this clone is one. The V call is TRBV11-2, the J call TRBJ1-2, with D possibly TRBD1 on 5 matching bases. The CDR3 sequence is 16 residues long. Deletions cut 1 base from V and 4 bases from J, with 16 bases between. The germline gives CDR1 SGHAT, CDR2 FQNNGV. CDR3 residues: CASSLGRIPGSYGYTF. CDR3 in DNA: TGTGCCAGCAGCTTAGGTCGTATCCCAGGGAGCTATGGCTACACCTTC.

V is TRBV19 and J is TRBJ1-1; D is unresolved. V lost 5 bases to trimming and J lost 2 bases, with 12 bases between them. From germline, CDR1 is LNHDA and CDR2 SQIVND (reference sequence). This CDR3 comprises 14 residues. The CDR3 is CASSSDGFNTEAFF. CDR3 coding DNA: TGTGCCAGTAGTTCCGACGGATTCAACACTGAAGCTTTCTTT.

This chain uses TRBV11-2 with TRBJ1-5; 7 nucleotides line up with TRBD1. This CDR3 comprises 15 residues. Germline trimming cut 5 bases from V and 0 bases from J; bases unmatched to any gene: 4. Germline V gene data show CDR1 as SGHAT and CDR2 as FQNNGV. CDR3 sequence: CASSPGTVSNQPQHF. Here the CDR3 DNA reads TGTGCCAGCAGCCCCGGGACAGTTAGCAATCAGCCCCAGCATTTT.

The chain employs TRBV5-1 and TRBJ2-2; D may be TRBD2 (6 bases). Deletions cut 4 bases from V and 0 bases from J, with 13 bases between. The V gene's germline CDR1 is SGHRS and CDR2 YFSETQ. There are 16 residues in the CDR3. CDR3 protein: CASSIRLETNTGELFF. The CDR3 DNA follows: TGCGCCAGCAGCATTCGACTAGAAACGAACACCGGGGAGCTGTTTTTT.

V gene TRBV2 combines with J gene TRBJ2-7, with a weak D call TRBD1 (6 bases). The CDR3 consists of 15 residues. CDR1 and CDR2 from the germline V gene are SNHLY and FYNNEI. V shed 6 bases and J shed 0 bases, with 15 bases lying between them. In nucleotides, the CDR3 is TGTGCCAGCAGCGCAGGGGCTCCGACCTCCTACGAGCAGTACTTC. It yields the protein CASSAGAPTSYEQYF.

This clone appeared once. The chain recombines TRBV6-5 with TRBJ1-2, with D maybe TRBD1 (5 bases). Trimming removed 0 bases at V and 2 bases at J, with 7 bases between. Germline V gene lookup returns CDR1 MNHEY and CDR2 SVGAGI. This CDR3 region has 14 residues. In DNA form, the CDR3 reads TGTGCCAGCAGTTACTCGAACAGGAACTATGGCTACACCTTC. Protein: CASSYSNRNYGYTF.

The chain employs TRBV7-9 and TRBJ1-2; D remains unclear. Germline assignment: CDR1 SEHNR and CDR2 FQNEAQ (reference sequence). V lost 4 bases and J 7 bases, leaving 13 bases between the germline ends. The CDR3 extends over 13 amino acids. The CDR3, as DNA: TGTGCCAGCAGCTCAGGACTTACCGCTGGCTACACCTTC. Translating gives CASSSGLTAGYTF.